This T cell receptor (beta chain) is from a study of blood T cell repertoires in COVID-19. For the study at large: The study drew acute and convalescent COVID-19 samples from the United States, Italy and Spain.

CDR3 length equals 15 residues. Germline assignment: CDR1 WNHNN and CDR2 SYGVQD (reference sequence). The J segment lost 5 bases and the V segment lost 5 bases, leaving 5 bases of the junction unmatched. Clones were sequenced by immunoSEQ multiplex PCR, and TCRdb holds only the in-frame ones, with some missing. The sample lists over 300,000 clones, about nine tenths seen once, with less than 11% in the top ten. The sequenced sample was PBMCs or T cells enriched from blood (not recorded which). This rearrangement joins TRBV10-1 to TRBJ2-2; TRBD1 matches at 10 bases. This sequence was found in a woman younger than 30 who had recovered from COVID-19. The DNA for the CDR3 is TGCGCCAGCAGTCTGGACAGGGGGAAAACCGGGGAGCTGTTTTTT. This gives the protein CASSLDRGKTGELFF.